The clone carrying this T cell receptor (beta chain) came up a few times. The data belong to a study of blood T cell repertoires in COVID-19. Study information: Sites across the United States, Italy and Spain contributed samples from acute and convalescent COVID-19.

Under the authors' procedure: Amplification of reference gene primers was used by the study to estimate nucleated cell counts. The method was immunoSEQ multiplex PCR; TCRdb's version includes in-frame clones alone and lacks a portion of them. Clone size and V and J calls were adopted from that table, with D and trimming inferred from the DNA. The sample has 160,000 or so clones; approximately 84% are singletons. Individuals drawn from approximately 26 US areas were about 18 to 89 years old. Allocation to cohorts depended on clinical history reported by the participants. This CDR3 has 16 residues. Germline CDR1 and CDR2: SGHKS and YYEKEE (reference sequence). V was pared by 4 bases and J by 0 bases, with 6 bases of the junction left unmatched.

This clonotype originated in a human donor with acute COVID-19. The donor label of this sample is uncertain. This sequence joins TRBV5-5 and TRBJ1-5; TRBD1 matches 8 bases. Sample: PBMCs or T cells enriched from blood (not recorded which). The CDR3 loop is CASSLQGGDSNQPQHF. The DNA of the CDR3 is TGTGCCAGCAGCCTACAGGGGGGGGATAGCAATCAGCCCCAGCATTTT.